This entry concerns a single TCR beta chain. This entry is derived from a study of intratumoral heterogeneity in liver cancer. This CDR3 is built from 18 residues. Trimming left V 6 bases short and J 0 bases short, with 21 bases between. The V gene's germline CDR1 is LNHDA and CDR2 SQIVND (reference sequence). Each tumour sample represents a distinct, spatially separated region of the hepatocellular carcinoma nodule. Here immunoSEQ multiplex PCR was the method, and the copy in TCRdb shows in-frame clones only, minus some. This sample has about 6,400 clones; approximately 60% occur once, and the top ten carry roughly 13%.

The TCR comes from an older man with hepatocellular carcinoma. This chain links TRBV19 with TRBJ1-5; D ambiguous. Material: tumor tissue, obtained before any cancer treatment. For the CDR3, the DNA is TGTGCCAGTAGCAAAACTCGAATACTAGCAGATAGCAATCAGCCCCAGCATTTT. It is translated as CASSKTRILADSNQPQHF.